These 27 T cell receptor beta chains originate from one sample sequenced in a study of identical twins. TCRdb re-analysed the 5' RACE reads in MiXCR, keeping a single row per CDR3 protein. The sample records some 230,000 distinct CDR3 sequences, 6.5% to 8% being singletons. The sample was also reused in another study, on T cells expressing NK-cell markers.

Sequencing used CD8+ T cells sorted from blood. The receptors derive from a woman aged 18 to 35 in good health.

This clonotype was seen at least ten times. The rearrangement joins TRBV12-3 or TRBV12-4 to TRBJ2-7; TRBD2 might be the D (5 bases). Trimming shortened V by 5 bases and J by 4 bases, and 15 bases separated the two germline ends. The CDR3 is 14 amino acids. Written as DNA, the CDR3 is TGTGCCAGCAGTCCTACTGACGGGGAGTACGAGCAGTACTTC. Its protein is CASSPTDGEYEQYF.

This clonotype occurred a few times. This chain joins TRBV7-6 and TRBJ2-7; 7 bases are a match to TRBD2. Germline trimming cut 1 base from V and 1 base from J; bases unmatched to any gene: 4. The CDR3 extends over 15 amino acids. CDR1 and CDR2 (germline): SGHVS, FNYEAQ. The CDR3 coding sequence is TGTGCCAGCAGCTTAGGTAGCGGGCATTCCTACGAGCAGTACTTC. Translated: CASSLGSGHSYEQYF. Based on the CDR3 plus reference TRBV7-6 and TRBJ2-7, the full variable domain is GAGVSQSPRYKVTKRGQDVALRCDPISGHVSLYWYRQALGQGPEFLTYFNYEAQQDKSGLPNDRFSAERPEGSISTLTIQRTEQRDSAMYRCASSLGSGHSYEQYFGPGTRLTVT.

The chain carries TRBV4-3 and TRBJ2-7, with 11 bases identical to TRBD2. The length of the CDR3 is 17 residues. Trimming took 0 bases from V and 6 from J; bases not matched to a gene: 10. Germline-derived CDR1 and CDR2 are LGHNA and YSLEER. The DNA of the CDR3 is TGCGCCAGCAGCCAAGATGGGGCTAGCGGGAGGTCTGGCGAGCAGTACTTC. It specifies CASSQDGASGRSGEQYF.

This chain uses TRBV3-1 with TRBJ2-7; 8 nucleotides line up with TRBD2. CDR3 length equals 15 residues. The ends lost 4 bases at V and 1 base at J; junction bases unmatched: 6. The germline V gene has CDR1 LGHDT and CDR2 YNNKEL (reference sequence). CDR3 amino acids: CASSPSGRRSYEQYF. For the CDR3, the DNA is TGTGCCAGCAGCCCGAGCGGGAGACGATCCTACGAGCAGTACTTC.

This clonotype was counted at least ten times. This chain connects TRBV2 to TRBJ1-4; 9 bases map to TRBD1. The CDR3 runs 18 residues. V was pared by 6 bases and J by 3 bases, with 14 bases of the junction left unmatched. CDR1 and CDR2 from the germline V gene are SNHLY and FYNNEI. As DNA, the CDR3 is TGTGCCAGCAGCCCGTCCGGGACAGGGTCAAGGCCTAATGAAAAACTGTTTTTT. This sequence encodes CASSPSGTGSRPNEKLFF.

This clonotype was counted between two and nine times. The rearrangement uses TRBV12-3 or TRBV12-4 and TRBJ1-2; no clear D gene. V lost 4 bases and J lost 0, with 9 bases in between. The length of the CDR3 is 14 residues. The CDR3 protein is CASSSGYPNYGYTF. As DNA, the CDR3 is TGTGCCAGCAGTTCGGGCTACCCTAACTATGGCTACACCTTC.

This clonotype was recorded a few times. The chain is built from TRBV14 and TRBJ1-5; D is ambiguous. This CDR3 has 15 residues. The germline CDR1 and CDR2 sequences are SGHDN and FVKESK. The V gene lost 0 bases and the J gene lost 4 bases, with 10 bases spanning the gap. CDR3 in DNA: TGTGCCAGCAGCCAAGAGCGGGCTTGGAATCAGCCCCAGCATTTT. Amino acid sequence: CASSQERAWNQPQHF.

This clonotype occurred a few times. The chain combines TRBV18 with TRBJ1-4; D is unresolved. The CDR3 extends over 13 amino acids. CDR1 is KGHSH and CDR2 is LQKENI in the germline V gene. The ends were cut back, 0 bases at V and 12 bases at J, with 11 bases in the middle. CDR3 nucleotide sequence: TGTGCCAGCTCACCACCATCAGAAGCGGAACTGTTTTTT. Protein sequence: CASSPPSEAELFF. Supplemented by reference TRBV18 and TRBJ1-4, the full variable domain reads NAGVMQNPRHLVRRRGQEARLRCSPMKGHSHVYWYRQLPEEGLKFMVYLQKENIIDESGMPKERFSAEFPKEGPSILRIQQVVRGDSAAYFCASSPPSEAELFFGSGTQLSVL.

This clonotype was counted many times. The chain links TRBV10-3 to TRBJ1-2; the match to TRBD1 covers 9 bases. V gave up 2 bases and J gave up 3 bases; unmatched junction bases: 7. The CDR3 is made up of 16 amino acids. CDR1 and CDR2 from the germline V gene are ENHRY and SYGVKD. The CDR3 loop reads CAISEDRGKRDYGYTF. Here the CDR3 DNA reads TGTGCCATCAGTGAGGACAGGGGGAAGAGGGACTATGGCTACACCTTC.

This clonotype was found many times. The chain uses TRBV12-3 or TRBV12-4 and TRBJ2-7; possibly TRBD1 for D (6 bases). This CDR3 is built from 13 residues. The V gene lost 5 bases and the J gene lost 3 bases, with 11 bases spanning the gap. CDR3 region: CASSPGTIYEQYF. CDR3 sequence (DNA): TGTGCCAGCAGTCCCGGGACAATCTACGAGCAGTACTTC.

At least ten counts were recorded for this clonotype. For the CDR3, the DNA is TGTGCCAGCAGACAACAGGGGGAAGAGACCCAGTACTTC. It yields the protein CASRQQGEETQYF. This chain joins TRBV6-2 or TRBV6-3 and TRBJ2-5; 8 nucleotides align to TRBD1. The CDR3 totals 13 residues. CDR1 MNHEY and CDR2 SVGEGT come from the germline V gene. Trimming took 6 bases from V and 3 from J; bases not matched to a gene: 3.

The genes are TRBV6-1 and TRBJ1-4; D possibly corresponds to TRBD1 (6 bases). Germline CDR1 is MNHNS and CDR2 is SASEGT. The germline V and J ends were trimmed by 6 bases and 7 bases, with 18 bases remaining between them. CDR3 length: 15 amino acids. The chain's CDR3 is CASRPTMGHPEKLFF. CDR3 bases: TGTGCCAGCAGACCGACCATGGGACATCCTGAAAAACTGTTTTTT.

The chain employs TRBV5-6 and TRBJ2-2; D uncertain. CDR1 is SGHDT and CDR2 is YYEEEE in the germline V gene. The CDR3 sequence is 15 residues long. V gave up 8 bases and J gave up 6 bases, with 20 bases separating them. In nucleotides, the CDR3 is TGTGCCAGGGGCCCCGGGCTGGAGAGGCCCGGGGAGCTGTTTTTT. Translating gives CARGPGLERPGELFF.

The J gene is TRBJ1-1, the V gene TRBV11-2; D is unresolved. This CDR3 is built from 13 residues. V shed 7 bases and J shed 2 bases, with 11 bases lying between them. CDR1 is SGHAT and CDR2 is FQNNGV in the germline V gene. The CDR3 DNA reads as TGTGCCAGCAACCGAGCAGCAAACACTGAAGCTTTCTTT. It specifies CASNRAANTEAFF.

This clonotype was counted a single time. The chain links TRBV27 to TRBJ2-7; 10 bases match TRBD1. Germline CDR1 is MNHEY and CDR2 is SMNVEV (reference sequence). The CDR3 sequence is 16 residues long. Unmatched junction bases numbered 14, after V lost 5 bases and J lost 7 bases. Here the CDR3 reads CASSLIETGGAGEQYF. For the CDR3, the DNA is TGTGCCAGCAGTCTCATTGAGACAGGGGGCGCGGGGGAGCAGTACTTC.

This clonotype was seen at least ten times. The chain uses TRBV7-9 and TRBJ2-5; D unclear. V dropped 5 bases and J dropped 2 bases, with 12 bases sitting between them. CDR3 size: 14 residues. CDR1 is SEHNR, CDR2 FQNEAQ, per germline (reference sequence). CDR3 sequence: CASSLHRTQETQYF. The DNA for the CDR3 is TGTGCCAGCAGCCTACACCGAACGCAAGAGACCCAGTACTTC.

This clonotype was observed a handful of times. The rearrangement joins TRBV11-1 to TRBJ2-7; TRBD2 is a possible D gene (9 bases). CDR3 size: 20 residues. Trimming left V 3 bases short and J 4 bases short, with 31 bases between. Germline V gene lookup returns CDR1 SGHAT and CDR2 FQDESV (reference sequence). Written as DNA, the CDR3 is TGTGCCAGCAGCTTGACCGAGGGGACAGGTAGCGGGAGTCACCCTTACGAGCAGTACTTC. Protein product: CASSLTEGTGSGSHPYEQYF. Combining the CDR3 with reference TRBV11-1 and TRBJ2-7 gives the whole variable domain EAEVAQSPRYKITEKSQAVAFWCDPISGHATLYWYRQILGQGPELLVQFQDESVVDDSQLPKDRFSAERLKGVDSTLKIQPAELGDSAMYLCASSLTEGTGSGSHPYEQYFGPGTRLTVT.

The table lists this clonotype with a few counts. CDR3 nucleotide sequence: TGTGCCAGCAGTCTCATGGGAGGGCCGCCCTATGGCTACACCTTC. It codes for CASSLMGGPPYGYTF. J is TRBJ1-2 and V is TRBV7-6; D is uncertain. The CDR3 is 15 residues long. Trimming removed 6 bases from V and 4 bases from J, with 18 bases in between. Germline CDR1 SGHVS, CDR2 FNYEAQ.

This clonotype was detected ten times or more. The V and J genes are TRBV5-6 and TRBJ1-4; D remains unclear. The ends were cut back, 6 bases at V and 0 bases at J, with 6 bases in the middle. Germline loops: CDR1 SGHDT, CDR2 YYEEEE. The CDR3 covers 13 residues. CDR3 sequence reads: CASNGATNEKLFF. The CDR3, as DNA: TGTGCCAGCAACGGTGCAACTAATGAAAAACTGTTTTTT.

This clonotype was seen only a few times. The V and J genes are TRBV2 and TRBJ2-7; D is perhaps TRBD1 (6 bases). The V gene's germline CDR1 is SNHLY and CDR2 FYNNEI. CDR3 length equals 15 residues. The V end was cut by 5 bases, the J end by 0 bases, with 14 bases between. In nucleotides, the CDR3 is TGTGCCAGCAGTTTAAGGGACATCGCCTCCTACGAGCAGTACTTC. Its protein product is CASSLRDIASYEQYF.

This clonotype was found a few times. The rearrangement joins TRBV5-5 to TRBJ2-2; 7 bases map to TRBD2. The V gene's germline CDR1 is SGHKS and CDR2 YYEKEE (reference sequence). CDR3 length: 15 amino acids. V lost 3 bases and J lost 2; bases outside the gene matches: 4. The CDR3 here is CASSSGGLNTGELFF. The CDR3 bases are TGTGCCAGCAGCTCGGGAGGCTTAAACACCGGGGAGCTGTTTTTT.

The genes are TRBV27 and TRBJ1-2, with D tentatively TRBD1 (5 bases). The CDR3 extends over 15 amino acids. V was cut by 0 bases and J by 8 bases, with 16 bases left in between. The germline V gene has CDR1 MNHEY and CDR2 SMNVEV (reference sequence). The chain's CDR3 is CASSLSHGRSGGYTF. In nucleotides, the CDR3 is TGTGCCAGCAGTTTATCCCACGGACGCTCAGGGGGCTACACCTTC.

This clonotype was seen only a few times. The chain joins TRBV11-2 to TRBJ2-3; TRBD2 might be the D (6 bases). The length of the CDR3 is 13 residues. Trimming removed 5 bases at V and 5 bases at J, with 11 bases between. Per the germline V gene, CDR1 is SGHAT and CDR2 is FQNNGV. CDR3 nucleotides: TGTGCCAGCAGCGCCGGGGGTGGAGATACGCAGTATTTT. It is translated as CASSAGGGDTQYF. Using reference TRBV11-2 and TRBJ2-3 for the parts outside the CDR3, the full variable domain is EAGVAQSPRYKIIEKRQSVAFWCNPISGHATLYWYQQILGQGPKLLIQFQNNGVVDDSQLPKDRFSAERLKGVDSTLKIQPAKLEDSAVYLCASSAGGGDTQYFGPGTRLTVL.

The chain carries TRBV7-8 and TRBJ2-1, with D hard to call. This CDR3 region has 12 residues. The germline gives CDR1 SGHVS, CDR2 FQNEAQ. Trimming took off 1 base at V and 9 bases at J, with 7 bases between the two ends. CDR3 in DNA: TGTGCCAGCAGCTTAGTGGCTCCTGAGCAGTTCTTC. Its protein product is CASSLVAPEQFF.

This rearrangement joins TRBV11-3 to TRBJ2-7; D is uncertain. The V end was cut by 4 bases, the J end by 0 bases, with 16 bases between. The CDR3 length is 16 residues. Germline CDR1 SGHNT, CDR2 YENEEA. The CDR3 spells CASSSYNSKFSYEQYF. The DNA for the CDR3 is TGTGCCAGCAGCTCTTACAACTCAAAATTCTCCTACGAGCAGTACTTC.

This clonotype was counted between two and nine times. The rearrangement joins TRBV9 to TRBJ1-2, with D possibly matching TRBD1 (5 bases). The CDR3 consists of 14 residues. CDR1 and CDR2 from the germline V gene are SGDLS and YYNGEE. The V end was cut by 4 bases, the J end by 7 bases, with 17 bases between. The DNA of the CDR3 is TGTGCCAGCAGCCCTGACAGAGCCTCTAGTGGCTACACCTTC. Its protein is CASSPDRASSGYTF.

This clonotype came up a few times. The chain carries TRBV27 and TRBJ2-5, with D possibly being TRBD1 (6 bases). Looked up from germline, CDR1 is MNHEY and CDR2 is SMNVEV (reference sequence). V shed 8 bases and J shed 5 bases, with 15 bases lying between them. The CDR3 extends over 13 amino acids. CDR3 amino acids: CASSETGGETQYF. The CDR3 DNA reads TGTGCCAGCTCCGAGACAGGCGGGGAGACCCAGTACTTC.